The 17 T cell receptor beta chains below were found in one sample sequenced in a study of radiotherapy plus CTLA-4 blockade in lung cancer (dated by TCRdb to the late 2010s). Receptors were amplified or captured by the immunoSEQ multiplex PCR assay. The immuneACCESS repertoire file appears here via TCRdb, limited to in-frame rearrangements. These files lack a portion of the clones; in checked studies, under half of the deficit traces to unresolved V genes, and the cause of the others is not known. The sample has tens of thousands of clones on record, approximately 80% of them singletons. Approximately 7.7% of the sample is in the top ten clones. Sequenced material: peripheral blood, taken from a patient treated with radiotherapy plus ipilimumab. All receptors derive from a human donor with non-small cell lung cancer who had stable disease on radiotherapy plus ipilimumab.

The chain has TRBV25-1 and TRBJ1-5; D might be TRBD1 (6 bases). Germline CDR1 reads MGHDK; CDR2 reads SYGVNS. The CDR3 has 15 amino acids. The V end lost 4 bases, the J end lost 4 bases, and 14 bases lay between the germline ends. In nucleotides, the CDR3 is TGTGCCAGCAGTGCTTCACAGGGCCGAAATCAGCCCCAGCATTTT. This sequence encodes CASSASQGRNQPQHF. Combining the CDR3 with reference TRBV25-1 and TRBJ1-5 gives the whole variable domain EADIYQTPRYLVIGTGKKITLECSQTMGHDKMYWYQQDPGMELHLIHYSYGVNSTEKGDLSSESTVSRIRTEHFPLTLESARPSHTSQYLCASSASQGRNQPQHFGDGTRLSIL.

The V call is TRBV6-1, the J call TRBJ2-1; D may correspond to TRBD1 or TRBD2 (6 bases each). The CDR3 loop spans 15 amino acids. The V end lost 7 bases, the J end lost 2 bases, and 15 bases lay between the germline ends. Germline V gene lookup returns CDR1 MNHNS and CDR2 SASEGT. The CDR3, as DNA: TGTGCCAGCATCCCACAGGGACTTACCTACAATGAGCAGTTCTTC. It codes for CASIPQGLTYNEQFF.

The J gene is TRBJ2-5, the V gene TRBV28; D call uncertain. The CDR3 has 10 residues. Trimming cost V 5 bases and J 5 bases, with 3 bases left between them. The germline V gene has CDR1 MDHEN and CDR2 SYDVKM. In DNA form, the CDR3 reads TGTGCCAGCAGTGGGGAGACCCAGTACTTC. Its translation: CASSGETQYF.

This clone was found once. V and J are TRBV6-5 and TRBJ1-1; TRBD1 might be the D (6 bases). CDR3 size: 13 residues. Germline V CDR1 and CDR2: MNHEY, SVGAGI. V lost 8 bases to trimming and J lost 4 bases, with 14 bases between them. CDR3 residues: CASAEQGSTEAFF. The CDR3 coding sequence is TGTGCCAGCGCAGAACAGGGTTCCACTGAAGCTTTCTTT.

CDR3 sequence: CASIDRRNTPLHF. The DNA for the CDR3 is TGTGCCAGCATCGACAGGAGGAACACGCCCCTCCACTTT. The chain uses TRBV6-6 and TRBJ1-6; D may be TRBD1 (6 bases). Germline lookup yields CDR1 MNHNY and CDR2 SVGAGI (reference sequence). Trimming took off 7 bases at V and 13 bases at J, with 17 bases between the two ends. The CDR3 totals 13 residues.

The CDR3 nucleotides read TGTGCCAGCAGTGAAAGGGTAGCGGGGGGGCTGGGGAATGAGCAGTTCTTC. It yields the protein CASSERVAGGLGNEQFF. The chain uses TRBV2 and TRBJ2-1, with 11 bases fitting TRBD2. The CDR3 spans 17 residues. Germline trimming cut 2 bases from V and 7 bases from J; bases unmatched to any gene: 10. The germline V gene has CDR1 SNHLY and CDR2 FYNNEI.

This clone was seen a single time. V and J are TRBV18 and TRBJ1-1, with D unresolved. The germline V gene encodes CDR1 KGHSH and CDR2 LQKENI. This CDR3 is 13 amino acids long. With 5 bases removed from V and 2 bases from J, the gap between germline ends came to 9 bases. Written as DNA, the CDR3 is TGTGCCAGCTCATCAGGACGAAACACTGAAGCTTTCTTT. As protein: CASSSGRNTEAFF.

CDR3 loop: CASQSGGYGGELFF. As DNA, the CDR3 is TGCGCCAGCCAGAGCGGGGGGTACGGCGGGGAGCTGTTTTTT. V gene TRBV10-1 combines with J gene TRBJ2-2; 9 bases align to TRBD2. The J segment lost 7 bases and the V segment lost 8 bases, leaving 8 bases of the junction unmatched. The CDR3 length is 14 residues. Germline assignment: CDR1 WNHNN and CDR2 SYGVQD (reference sequence).

This chain connects TRBV28 to TRBJ1-2; perhaps TRBD1 as D (5 bases). Germline-derived CDR1 and CDR2 are MDHEN and SYDVKM. V was clipped by 8 bases and J by 2 bases, with 12 bases between them. The CDR3 runs 13 residues. Here the CDR3 reads CASARGDNYGYTF. The CDR3 bases are TGTGCCAGCGCAAGAGGGGACAACTATGGCTACACCTTC.

This clone was detected only once. The chain has TRBV6-1 and TRBJ1-1, with D hard to call. Per germline, CDR1 MNHNS and CDR2 SASEGT. V shed 6 bases and J shed 1 base, with 12 bases lying between them. This CDR3 spans 14 amino acids. CDR3 DNA: TGTGCCAGCAGCTCGAATTTTCAGAACACTGAAGCTTTCTTT. This gives the protein CASSSNFQNTEAFF.

This clone was seen once. This rearrangement joins TRBV7-9 to TRBJ1-4; TRBD1 aligns across 7 bases. There are 14 residues in the CDR3. Germline CDR1 is SEHNR and CDR2 is FQNEAQ (reference sequence). With 3 bases clipped from V and 7 bases from J, the junction kept 5 bases outside the gene matches. CDR3 in DNA: TGTGCCAGCAGCTTGGGGGCAGGGGGTGAAAAACTGTTTTTT. Translated, it gives CASSLGAGGEKLFF.

This chain links TRBV9 with TRBJ2-7; 7 bases are a match to TRBD1. The V gene end was trimmed by 0 bases and the J gene end by 3 bases; junction bases not matched to a gene: 6. Germline loops: CDR1 SGDLS, CDR2 YYNGEE. The CDR3 contains 15 residues. The CDR3 spells CASSVGWAGGYEQYF. CDR3 nucleotides: TGTGCCAGCAGCGTAGGGTGGGCAGGGGGCTACGAGCAGTACTTC.

V usage is TRBV5-1 and J usage is TRBJ2-2; D may be TRBD2 (6 bases). Germline-derived CDR1 and CDR2 are SGHRS and YFSETQ. V lost 4 bases, J lost 2 bases, and 12 bases lay in between. This CDR3 comprises 15 residues. The CDR3 spells CASSLPDYNTGELFF. CDR3 in DNA: TGCGCCAGCAGCCTTCCGGACTACAACACCGGGGAGCTGTTTTTT. The complete variable domain, with remaining parts taken from reference TRBV5-1 and TRBJ2-2, reads KAGVTQTPRYLIKTRGQQVTLSCSPISGHRSVSWYQQTPGQGLQFLFEYFSETQRNKGNFPGRFSGRQFSNSRSEMNVSTLELGDSALYLCASSLPDYNTGELFFGEGSRLTVL.

The V and J genes are TRBV6-5 and TRBJ1-2; TRBD1 aligns across 7 bases. Germline CDR1 reads MNHEY; CDR2 reads SVGAGI. V dropped 5 bases and J dropped 3; count of bases not matched to a gene: 3. The CDR3 totals 13 residues. CDR3 loop: CASSHGTDYGYTF. The CDR3 DNA follows: TGTGCCAGCAGTCACGGGACAGACTATGGCTACACCTTC.

This chain uses TRBV7-9 with TRBJ2-2, with TRBD2 as a possible D gene (5 bases). The CDR3 covers 15 residues. CDR1 SEHNR and CDR2 FQNEAQ come from the germline V gene (reference sequence). The V and J ends lost 4 bases and 1 base respectively, with 10 bases between them. CDR3 nucleotide sequence: TGTGCCAGCAGCTCGAGACTATTGAACACCGGGGAGCTGTTTTTT. Its translation: CASSSRLLNTGELFF.

CDR3 DNA: TGTGCCAGCAACAATTACAGGTACACTGAAGCTTTCTTT. This codes for CASNNYRYTEAFF. The J gene is TRBJ1-1, the V gene TRBV11-2; TRBD1 might be the D (5 bases). V was trimmed by 7 bases and J by 3 bases, leaving 12 bases between them. The CDR3 contains 13 residues. CDR1 is SGHAT, CDR2 FQNNGV, per germline.

The chain employs TRBV7-3 and TRBJ1-6, with D possibly TRBD1 on 5 matching bases. Trimming stripped 2 bases from V and 5 bases from J, with 13 bases between. The germline V gene has CDR1 SGHTA and CDR2 FQGTGA. The length of the CDR3 is 16 residues. The CDR3 sequence is CASSLEPGYNNSPLHF. CDR3 DNA sequence: TGTGCCAGCAGCTTAGAGCCAGGGTACAATAATTCACCCCTCCACTTT.